What follows are 10 T cell receptor beta chains derived from one specimen sequenced in a study of blood T cell repertoires in COVID-19. The data were produced by immunoSEQ multiplex PCR, yet TCRdb's version contains in-frame clones alone and is incomplete. The table shows 200,000 or so clones, with more than 65% occurring only once. The specimen was peripheral blood. The receptors derive from a woman aged 60 to 75 with acute or convalescent COVID-19.

The V and J genes are TRBV6-4 and TRBJ2-1; D remains ambiguous. Per the germline V gene, CDR1 is MRHNA and CDR2 is SNTAGT. Trimming pared 6 bases from V and 4 bases from J, leaving 16 bases between. The length of the CDR3 is 15 residues. The CDR3 sequence: CASRSRIIGYNEQFF. The CDR3, as DNA: TGTGCCAGCAGGAGCAGGATAATAGGATACAATGAGCAGTTCTTC.

The genes are TRBV2 and TRBJ2-5, with TRBD1 matching over 7 bases. Germline values: CDR1 SNHLY, CDR2 FYNNEI. The V gene end was trimmed by 8 bases and the J gene end by 4 bases; junction bases not matched to a gene: 7. This CDR3 has 13 amino acids. The CDR3 DNA reads as TGTGCCAGCTTTAGACAGGGTGGAGAGACCCAGTACTTC. The encoded protein is CASFRQGGETQYF.

This sequence joins TRBV4-2 and TRBJ2-7, with 13 bases identical to TRBD2. V shed 3 bases, J shed 1 base, and the junction held 3 bases outside the gene matches. Germline-derived CDR1 and CDR2 are LGHNA and YNFKEQ. The CDR3 length is 16 residues. The CDR3 is CASSQGTSGASYEQYF. Here the CDR3 DNA reads TGTGCCAGCAGCCAGGGGACTAGCGGGGCTTCCTACGAGCAGTACTTC.

J is TRBJ1-2 and V is TRBV23-1; 11 bases map to TRBD1. TRBV23-1 is marked as an open reading frame, function uncertain. The junction had 11 bases not matched to a gene; V was cut back by 3 bases and J by 8 bases. The CDR3 is 16 residues long. In DNA form, the CDR3 reads TGCGCCAGCAGTCACAAAACCGGGACAGGGGGTCCAGGCTACACCTTC. Encoded protein: CASSHKTGTGGPGYTF.

This clone was observed once. J is TRBJ2-2 and V is TRBV4-1; D unclear. V shed 3 bases and J shed 6 bases, with 5 bases lying between them. The CDR3 contains 12 residues. Looked up from germline, CDR1 is MGHRA and CDR2 is YSYEKL. DNA for the CDR3: TGCGCCAGCAGCCACCCTTCCGGGGAGCTGTTTTTT. Amino acids: CASSHPSGELFF.

The rearrangement links TRBV7-8 to TRBJ2-5; D is unclear. Germline CDR1 and CDR2: SGHVS and FQNEAQ. V was pared by 1 base and J by 4 bases, with 7 bases between. This CDR3 comprises 13 residues. Here the CDR3 reads CASSLGPSETQYF. The CDR3 DNA reads as TGTGCCAGCAGCTTAGGGCCTTCAGAGACCCAGTACTTC.

The chain uses TRBV5-4 and TRBJ1-2; possibly TRBD1 for D (6 bases). Deletions cut 4 bases from V and 5 bases from J, with 21 bases between. Germline values: CDR1 SGHNT, CDR2 YYREEE (reference sequence). There are 16 residues in the CDR3. For the CDR3, the DNA is TGTGCCAGCAGCACCCGCAGGGGCGGTTCAGAATATGGCTACACCTTC. It is translated as CASSTRRGGSEYGYTF.

V gene TRBV6-2 or TRBV6-3 combines with J gene TRBJ2-7; D not certain. Trimming shortened V by 0 bases and J by 0 bases, and 24 bases separated the two germline ends. Per the germline V gene, CDR1 is MNHEY and CDR2 is SVGEGT. The CDR3 runs 20 residues. The DNA for the CDR3 is TGTGCCAGCAGTTACTCTGTGTTTGACATAACGACGGCACTCTCCTACGAGCAGTACTTC. Protein sequence: CASSYSVFDITTALSYEQYF.

The genes are TRBV28 and TRBJ1-2; a possible D gene is TRBD1 (5 bases). The CDR3 sequence is 13 residues long. Trimming pared 7 bases from V and 1 base from J, leaving 10 bases between. Germline values: CDR1 MDHEN, CDR2 SYDVKM. CDR3: CASKGFVNYGYTF. In DNA form, the CDR3 reads TGTGCCAGCAAGGGGTTTGTTAACTATGGCTACACCTTC.

The chain carries TRBV5-1 and TRBJ2-1; 9 nucleotides agree with TRBD1. The trim removed 2 bases at V and 4 bases at J, leaving 7 bases unmatched. Germline V lookup: CDR1 SGHRS, CDR2 YFSETQ. The CDR3 has 16 residues. CDR3: CASSFQGQGGYNEQFF. The DNA of the CDR3 is TGCGCCAGCAGCTTTCAGGGACAGGGCGGTTACAATGAGCAGTTCTTC. The complete variable domain, with remaining parts taken from reference TRBV5-1 and TRBJ2-1, reads KAGVTQTPRYLIKTRGQQVTLSCSPISGHRSVSWYQQTPGQGLQFLFEYFSETQRNKGNFPGRFSGRQFSNSRSEMNVSTLELGDSALYLCASSFQGQGGYNEQFFGPGTRLTVL.